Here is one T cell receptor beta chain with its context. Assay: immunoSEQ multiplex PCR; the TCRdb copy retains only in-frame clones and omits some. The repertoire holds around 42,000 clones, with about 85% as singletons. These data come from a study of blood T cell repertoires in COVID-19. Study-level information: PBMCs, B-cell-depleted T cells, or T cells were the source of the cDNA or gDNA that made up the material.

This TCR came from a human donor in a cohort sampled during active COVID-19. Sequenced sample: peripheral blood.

The CDR3 DNA reads TGTGCCAGCAGCTTAGTAGCGGGGGGACTCGATGAGCAGTTCTTC. It yields the protein CASSLVAGGLDEQFF. J is TRBJ2-1 and V is TRBV7-2, with 10 bases lining up with TRBD2. V trimming: 1 base; J trimming: 8 bases; junction bases outside the gene matches: 5. The germline V gene has CDR1 SGHTA and CDR2 FQGNSA. The length of the CDR3 is 15 residues.